These 27 T cell receptor beta chains were all obtained from the same sample, sequenced in a study of shared clonotypes between healthy human individuals. The data were produced by immunoSEQ multiplex PCR, yet TCRdb's version contains in-frame clones alone and is incomplete. The profile shows about 1.9 million clones, 90% to 95% of them singletons. The naive CD8 fraction comprised CD45RO-negative cells positively selected for CCR7 and excluded terminally differentiated effector memory CD45RA+ cells. Sequencing was done on a sample of naive CD8+ T cells from PBMCs. All receptors derive from a man aged 18 to 30 in good health. Some clones in this sample may be carry-over from other donors' samples.

The V call is TRBV7-2, the J call TRBJ2-3; the D is unclear. This CDR3 is built from 13 residues. Germline-derived CDR1 and CDR2 are SGHTA and FQGNSA. The V end was cut by 0 bases, the J end by 5 bases, with 6 bases between. This CDR3 is CASSLAVGDTQYF. CDR3 DNA: TGTGCCAGCAGCTTAGCGGTCGGAGATACGCAGTATTTT.

This rearrangement joins TRBV15 to TRBJ1-2, with D uncertain. Trimming left V 0 bases short and J 7 bases short, with 21 bases between. The CDR3 consists of 17 residues. The germline V gene has CDR1 LNHNV and CDR2 YYDKDF (reference sequence). CDR3 DNA sequence: TGTGCCACCAGCAGAGATCGGGCGGAGGGCTCCTGGCTTGGCTACACCTTC. Translation: CATSRDRAEGSWLGYTF. The full variable domain, with the rest looked up from reference TRBV15 and TRBJ1-2, is DAMVIQNPRYQVTQFGKPVTLSCSQTLNHNVMYWYQQKSSQAPKLLFHYYDKDFNNEADTPDNFQSRRPNTSFCFLDIRSPGLGDTAMYLCATSRDRAEGSWLGYTFGSGTRLTVV.

The rearrangement uses TRBV7-3 and TRBJ2-2; D gene unclear. V lost 5 bases to trimming and J lost 0 bases, with 16 bases between them. Germline CDR1 reads SGHTA; CDR2 reads FQGTGA. The CDR3 sequence is 17 residues long. The CDR3 nucleotides are TGTGCCAGCAGCCCCCTGGACCCCATAACGAACACCGGGGAGCTGTTTTTT. Protein: CASSPLDPITNTGELFF.

With respect to this clone: The same CDR3 arises from other DNA sequences in this sample as well. This sequence joins TRBV7-9 and TRBJ2-3, with unresolved D. Germline V gene sequence: CDR1 SEHNR, CDR2 FQNEAQ (reference sequence). Trimming pared 2 bases from V and 5 bases from J, leaving 8 bases between. The CDR3 runs 13 residues. Here the CDR3 reads CASSLPPGDTQYF. The CDR3 nucleotides are TGTGCCAGCAGCTTACCGCCCGGAGATACGCAGTATTTT.

The chain combines TRBV15 with TRBJ2-1; 10 bases fit TRBD1. CDR1 LNHNV and CDR2 YYDKDF come from the germline V gene (reference sequence). CDR3 size: 17 residues. The ends lost 0 bases at V and 4 bases at J; junction bases unmatched: 6. Here the CDR3 DNA reads TGTGCCACCAGCAGAGATACCCGACAGGGGGCGTACAATGAGCAGTTCTTC. This sequence encodes CATSRDTRQGAYNEQFF.

This clone has just one count. Mismatch with germline at one junction end may stem from a read error. This chain links TRBV7-9 with TRBJ2-2, with 8 positions matching TRBD1. Germline loops: CDR1 SEHNR, CDR2 FQNEAQ (reference sequence). This CDR3 contains 15 residues. This CDR3 is CASRLGQGHTGELFF. DNA of the CDR3: TGTGCCAGCAGATTAGGACAGGGACACACCGGGGAGCTGTTTTTT.

The genes are TRBV30 and TRBJ2-7; 7 bases agree with TRBD2. This CDR3 contains 13 residues. Germline trimming cut 4 bases from V and 3 bases from J; bases unmatched to any gene: 6. CDR1 is GTSNPN, CDR2 SVGIG, per germline (reference sequence). DNA of the CDR3: TGTGCCTGGATGGGGCGGGAGTTCTACGAGCAGTACTTC. It translates to CAWMGREFYEQYF.

The sample holds a few counts of this clone. The V gene is TRBV4-3, the J gene TRBJ1-1; D not resolved. Germline CDR1 LGHNA, CDR2 YSLEER. The CDR3 is made up of 12 amino acids. V was cut by 7 bases and J by 1 base, with 7 bases left in between. The DNA of the CDR3 is TGCGCCAGCACATCAGGGAACACTGAAGCTTTCTTT. This sequence encodes CASTSGNTEAFF.

V and J are TRBV19 and TRBJ2-7; weak D call: TRBD1 (5 bases). CDR1 is LNHDA, CDR2 SQIVND, per germline (reference sequence). This CDR3 has 14 amino acids. V was pared by 2 bases and J by 4 bases, with 12 bases between. CDR3 protein: CASSIRGQVYEQYF. Written as DNA, the CDR3 is TGTGCCAGTAGTATAAGGGGCCAGGTGTACGAGCAGTACTTC.

This clone was seen a few times. The rearrangement joins TRBV11-1 to TRBJ1-1; TRBD1 aligns across 8 bases. In germline, CDR1 is SGHAT, CDR2 FQDESV (reference sequence). There are 15 residues in the CDR3. Germline trimming cut 5 bases from V and 5 bases from J; bases unmatched to any gene: 10. Here the CDR3 reads CASSPATGAGTEAFF. CDR3 coding DNA: TGTGCCAGCAGCCCGGCGACAGGGGCAGGAACTGAAGCTTTCTTT.

This chain links TRBV2 with TRBJ1-2; no firm D call. Germline V gene data show CDR1 as SNHLY and CDR2 as FYNNEI. The germline V and J ends were trimmed by 6 bases and 2 bases, with 13 bases remaining between them. This CDR3 spans 14 amino acids. CDR3 sequence: CASRGGFQNYGYTF. In DNA form, the CDR3 reads TGTGCCAGCAGGGGCGGGTTCCAAAACTATGGCTACACCTTC. The entire variable domain, with the rest obtained from reference TRBV2 and TRBJ1-2, is as follows: EPEVTQTPSHQVTQMGQEVILRCVPISNHLYFYWYRQILGQKVEFLVSFYNNEISEKSEIFDDQFSVERPDGSNFTLKIRSTKLEDSAMYFCASRGGFQNYGYTFGSGTRLTVV.

The J gene is TRBJ1-4, the V gene TRBV7-4; no definite D call. The ends were cut back, 6 bases at V and 7 bases at J, with 12 bases in the middle. CDR3 length: 13 residues. CDR1 SGHVT and CDR2 SQSDAQ come from the germline V gene. Here the CDR3 DNA reads TGTGCCAGCAGATCGAGGGTTGGTGAAAAACTGTTTTTT. Its protein is CASRSRVGEKLFF. Full variable domain (missing parts from reference TRBV7-4 and TRBJ1-4): GAGVSQSPRYKVAKRGRDVALRCDSISGHVTLYWYRQTLGQGSEVLTYSQSDAQRDKSGRPSGRFSAERPERSVSTLKIQRTEQGDSAVYLCASRSRVGEKLFFGSGTQLSVL.

The count of this clone is one. The V call is TRBV5-6, the J call TRBJ2-7; D is tentatively TRBD1 or TRBD2 (5 bases each). The CDR3 is made up of 14 amino acids. Germline CDR1 SGHDT, CDR2 YYEEEE. Trimming shortened V by 4 bases and J by 5 bases, and 16 bases separated the two germline ends. The CDR3 loop is CASSPGAGWNEQYF. CDR3 sequence (DNA): TGTGCCAGCAGCCCCGGGGCAGGGTGGAACGAGCAGTACTTC.

About this clone: Other nucleotide sequences from this sample produce the same CDR3. This chain uses TRBV28 with TRBJ1-4; no reliable D call. Germline assignment: CDR1 MDHEN and CDR2 SYDVKM. V was trimmed by 3 bases and J by 0 bases, leaving 8 bases between them. The CDR3 totals 15 residues. The CDR3 nucleotides are TGTGCCAGCAGTTTGACGCTTGCAACTAATGAAAAACTGTTTTTT. It encodes CASSLTLATNEKLFF.

V is TRBV28 and J is TRBJ2-7; 9 bases align to TRBD1. The CDR3 contains 20 residues. Trimming removed 1 base from V and 2 bases from J; junction bases left unmatched: 18. Germline lookup yields CDR1 MDHEN and CDR2 SYDVKM. CDR3 in DNA: TGTGCCAGCAGTTTATCTCGGCCATCACCGGGACAGGGTCGTACCTACGAGCAGTACTTC. It specifies CASSLSRPSPGQGRTYEQYF.

This clone has a single count. The chain combines TRBV6-4 with TRBJ2-7; 9 bases match TRBD1. The V gene end was trimmed by 5 bases and the J gene end by 3 bases; junction bases not matched to a gene: 5. The CDR3 covers 14 residues. Germline lookup yields CDR1 MRHNA and CDR2 SNTAGT. CDR3 coding DNA: TGTGCCAGCAGTCGGGACAGGGACATCTACGAGCAGTACTTC. Residues: CASSRDRDIYEQYF.

The V gene is TRBV4-1, the J gene TRBJ2-7, with 10 bases matching TRBD1. Germline trimming cut 1 base from V and 3 bases from J; bases unmatched to any gene: 3. This CDR3 has 15 amino acids. Germline V gene data show CDR1 as MGHRA and CDR2 as YSYEKL. CDR3 nucleotide sequence: TGCGCCAGCAGCCAAGTCTGGACAGGGGGCTACGAGCAGTACTTC. Translation: CASSQVWTGGYEQYF.

This chain joins TRBV5-4 and TRBJ2-3; D unclear. Trimming pared 7 bases from V and 6 bases from J, leaving 15 bases between. Germline V gene lookup returns CDR1 SGHNT and CDR2 YYREEE (reference sequence). The CDR3 runs to 13 residues. CDR3 coding DNA: TGTGCCAGCGGCGTGCGTGTTCCGGATACGCAGTATTTT. Amino acid sequence: CASGVRVPDTQYF.

The V call is TRBV4-2, the J call TRBJ2-4; 12 nucleotides align to TRBD1. The CDR3 totals 14 residues. V gave up 2 bases and J gave up 10 bases; unmatched junction bases: 3. Per the germline V gene, CDR1 is LGHNA and CDR2 is YNFKEQ. This CDR3 reads CASSQKGQGAIQYF. DNA for the CDR3: TGTGCCAGCAGCCAAAAGGGACAGGGGGCAATTCAGTACTTC.

This clone was counted once. The V and J genes are TRBV10-3 and TRBJ1-2; D not resolved. The germline gives CDR1 ENHRY, CDR2 SYGVKD. The CDR3 sequence is 14 residues long. V lost 2 bases to trimming and J lost 6 bases, with 13 bases between them. The CDR3 spells CAISENFDLHGYTF. CDR3 sequence (DNA): TGTGCCATCAGTGAGAATTTTGACCTGCATGGCTACACCTTC.

The CDR3 sequence: CASSQGLAGAPSTDTQYF. For the CDR3, the DNA is TGTGCCAGCAGCCAGGGACTAGCGGGAGCGCCGTCCACAGATACGCAGTATTTT. The chain combines TRBV7-8 with TRBJ2-3; 14 nucleotides line up with TRBD2. V dropped 5 bases and J dropped 2; count of bases not matched to a gene: 9. Per the germline V gene, CDR1 is SGHVS and CDR2 is FQNEAQ. The CDR3 spans 18 residues.

This chain uses TRBV6-1 with TRBJ1-5; D is ambiguous. The length of the CDR3 is 13 residues. The germline V gene encodes CDR1 MNHNS and CDR2 SASEGT. Trimming took 1 base from V and 1 from J, leaving 2 bases between them. The CDR3 DNA follows: TGTGCCAGCAGTGAAGTGAGCAATCAGCCCCAGCATTTT. Amino acids: CASSEVSNQPQHF.

The J gene is TRBJ2-5, the V gene TRBV13; 7 bases match TRBD1. CDR1 PRHDT and CDR2 FYEKMQ come from the germline V gene (reference sequence). Trimming at V came to 5 bases and at J to 2 bases, leaving 8 bases not matched to a gene. This CDR3 contains 15 residues. This chain's CDR3 is CASSTRQGWQETQYF. CDR3 bases: TGTGCCAGCAGCACCCGACAGGGTTGGCAAGAGACCCAGTACTTC.

This clone was seen just once. This sample also contains other DNA sequences that code for the same CDR3. This chain joins TRBV28 and TRBJ2-3; unclear D gene. From germline, CDR1 is MDHEN and CDR2 SYDVKM. V was trimmed by 2 bases and J by 0 bases, leaving 6 bases between them. This CDR3 comprises 14 residues. The CDR3 is CASSLSPSTDTQYF. DNA of the CDR3: TGTGCCAGCAGTTTAAGTCCGAGCACAGATACGCAGTATTTT. Using reference TRBV28 and TRBJ2-3 for the parts outside the CDR3, the full variable domain is DVKVTQSSRYLVKRTGEKVFLECVQDMDHENMFWYRQDPGLGLRLIYFSYDVKMKEKGDIPEGYSVSREKKERFSLILESASTNQTSMYLCASSLSPSTDTQYFGPGTRLTVL.

This clone was found once. The CDR3 sequence is CASSLGAFFDYTF. CDR3 DNA sequence: TGTGCCAGCAGCTTGGGGGCCTTTTTCGACTACACCTTC. The rearrangement joins TRBV7-9 to TRBJ1-2, with D perhaps matching TRBD1 (6 bases). Germline values: CDR1 SEHNR, CDR2 FQNEAQ (reference sequence). The CDR3 runs to 13 residues. The V end was cut by 3 bases, the J end by 10 bases, with 15 bases between.

Turning to this clone: The same CDR3 is also encoded by other DNA sequences in this sample. The V and J genes are TRBV6-5 and TRBJ1-2; 7 bases are a match to TRBD1. The trim removed 4 bases at V and 4 bases at J, leaving 6 bases unmatched. The CDR3 runs to 14 residues. Germline CDR1 is MNHEY and CDR2 is SVGAGI. CDR3 nucleotide sequence: TGTGCCAGCAGTTTATCCCAGGGGGGCTATGGCTACACCTTC. Protein: CASSLSQGGYGYTF.

This clone was found a few times. Other nucleotide sequences in the sample specify the same CDR3. This chain connects TRBV19 to TRBJ2-2; TRBD1 is a possible D gene (8 bases). The germline V gene encodes CDR1 LNHDA and CDR2 SQIVND (reference sequence). The CDR3 spans 15 residues. Deletions cut 5 bases from V and 4 bases from J, with 14 bases between. The chain's CDR3 is CASSVDREGTGELFF. CDR3 nucleotide sequence: TGTGCCAGTAGTGTGGACAGGGAGGGCACCGGGGAGCTGTTTTTT.